Below are 19 T cell receptor beta chains sequenced from a single sample in a study of blood T cells in healthy people across ages (dated by TCRdb to 2015 to 2017). Library creation used 5' RACE. Data came from an Illumina HiSeq 2500. A second PCR of about 6 to 12 cycles was run with a J-beta primer mix and a sample-barcoded 5' primer. Using fastp trimming at Q25 and MiXCR clonotype assembly, TCRdb reanalyzed the public sequencing data and kept in-frame beta chains. Every CDR3 protein is listed once, alongside the most common genes and DNA of its rows. This sample has hundreds of thousands of distinct CDR3 sequences in its table, and 58% of those were observed once. The top ten hold 20% to 25% of the sample. The sample comprised blood. The receptors here all came from a man in his thirties or forties in good health.

This chain uses TRBV6-7 with TRBJ1-5; 7 bases align to TRBD1. TRBV6-7 is classed as an ORF, of uncertain function. The length of the CDR3 is 15 residues. V shed 6 bases and J 1 base; nucleotides not matched to a gene: 6. CDR3 sequence reads: CASSSTGISNQPQHF. CDR3 bases: TGTGCCAGCAGCTCGACAGGGATAAGCAATCAGCCCCAGCATTTT.

The V call is TRBV11-2, the J call TRBJ2-1; 15 bases align to TRBD2. V trimming: 4 bases; J trimming: 9 bases; junction bases outside the gene matches: 10. There are 17 residues in the CDR3. Germline V lookup: CDR1 SGHAT, CDR2 FQNNGV. This CDR3 reads CASSSPGLAGGRGEQFF. In nucleotides, the CDR3 is TGTGCCAGCAGCTCACCGGGACTAGCGGGAGGAAGGGGTGAGCAGTTCTTC.

The CDR3 sequence: CASGGKSSSYEQYF. DNA for the CDR3: TGTGCCAGCGGGGGCAAAAGCAGCTCCTACGAGCAGTACTTC. The J gene is TRBJ2-7, the V gene TRBV12-3 or TRBV12-4; a possible D gene is TRBD1 (6 bases). Trimming removed 8 bases from V and 0 bases from J, with 14 bases in between. The CDR3 covers 14 residues.

This sequence joins TRBV2 and TRBJ1-5; D possibly corresponds to TRBD1 (6 bases). Deletions cut 3 bases from V and 4 bases from J, with 10 bases between. CDR1 and CDR2 (germline): SNHLY, FYNNEI. CDR3 size: 14 residues. CDR3 protein: CASSDLQGNQPQHF. The DNA for the CDR3 is TGTGCCAGCAGTGATTTGCAGGGGAATCAGCCCCAGCATTTT.

The chain combines TRBV27 with TRBJ2-1; D is possibly TRBD2 (5 bases). This CDR3 contains 14 residues. From germline, CDR1 is MNHEY and CDR2 SMNVEV (reference sequence). V was shortened by 5 bases and J by 8 bases, with 16 bases between the two germline ends. The CDR3 DNA follows: TGTGCCAGCAGTCACGATGCTAGCTGGGATGAGCAGTTCTTC. Protein sequence: CASSHDASWDEQFF.

CDR3 sequence (DNA): TGTGCCAGCCGAAGACAGCTGTCCTCTGGAAACACCATATATTTT. Protein: CASRRQLSSGNTIYF. This chain joins TRBV10-3 and TRBJ1-3; possible D gene TRBD1, 5 bases. Germline V gene sequence: CDR1 ENHRY, CDR2 SYGVKD. The CDR3 contains 15 residues. V lost 10 bases and J lost 0, with 16 bases in between.

V and J are TRBV28 and TRBJ2-3; D is unresolved. The CDR3 sequence is 16 residues long. The germline gives CDR1 MDHEN, CDR2 SYDVKM. Between the trimmed V and J ends, which lost 6 bases and 0 bases, there was a span of 16 bases. The CDR3 nucleotides read TGTGCCAGCAGCCGTCCATGGCTCACTAGCACAGATACGCAGTATTTT. Its translation: CASSRPWLTSTDTQYF.

This clonotype has just a few counts. The chain joins TRBV4-1 to TRBJ1-2; D is unclear. The CDR3 is 16 residues long. Germline CDR1 and CDR2: MGHRA and YSYEKL. V dropped 2 bases and J dropped 4 bases, with 17 bases sitting between them. This CDR3 is CASSQPRVGRRYGYTF. The CDR3 DNA sequence: TGCGCCAGCAGCCAACCTAGGGTTGGCAGACGCTATGGCTACACCTTC.

In regard to this clonotype: A junction end diverges from the germline sequence, so it may reflect a read error. This rearrangement joins TRBV7-9 to TRBJ2-3; a weak D match, TRBD2 (6 bases). This CDR3 spans 13 amino acids. The V gene's germline CDR1 is SEHNR and CDR2 FQNEAQ (reference sequence). CDR3 nucleotide sequence: TGTGTCAGCAGCCTACGGGAGACAGATACGCAGTATTTT. Protein: CVSSLRETDTQYF.

There are a few counts of this clonotype. The V gene is TRBV7-2, the J gene TRBJ1-2; D is ambiguous. Trimming pared 5 bases from V and 4 bases from J, leaving 11 bases between. The germline V gene has CDR1 SGHTA and CDR2 FQGNSA. The CDR3 has 13 amino acids. The CDR3 spells CASSPQFPYGYTF. In nucleotides, the CDR3 is TGTGCCAGCAGCCCACAGTTCCCCTATGGCTACACCTTC.

In this sample, this clonotype turned up a few times. The V and J genes are TRBV6-2 or TRBV6-3 and TRBJ2-7; D not certain. The CDR3 is 15 amino acids. From germline, CDR1 is MNHEY and CDR2 SVGEGT. Trimming pared 0 bases from V and 4 bases from J, leaving 13 bases between. The CDR3 nucleotides are TGTGCCAGCAGTTACTCTCTACCGGGCGTTTACGAGCAGTACTTC. Encoded protein: CASSYSLPGVYEQYF.

This chain joins TRBV4-2 and TRBJ1-2; no clear D gene. The germline V gene encodes CDR1 LGHNA and CDR2 YNFKEQ. Trimming shortened V by 0 bases and J by 8 bases, and 7 bases separated the two germline ends. This CDR3 comprises 12 residues. The CDR3, as DNA: TGTGCCAGCAGCCAAGATGGGGTCGGCTACACCTTC. Translated, it gives CASSQDGVGYTF.

V and J are TRBV12-3 or TRBV12-4 and TRBJ2-1, with D tentatively TRBD1 or TRBD2 (5 bases each). This CDR3 is 14 amino acids long. The V end was cut by 7 bases, the J end by 8 bases, with 18 bases between. For the CDR3, the DNA is TGTGCCAGCACTCTCGGTTCAGGGACCGATGAGCAGTTCTTC. Translated, it gives CASTLGSGTDEQFF.

The rearrangement links TRBV5-1 to TRBJ2-1; possible D gene TRBD1, 6 bases. V was trimmed by 0 bases and J by 6 bases, leaving 16 bases between them. Germline values: CDR1 SGHRS, CDR2 YFSETQ. The CDR3 loop spans 16 amino acids. The chain's CDR3 is CASSLAGQGQRNEQFF. Here the CDR3 DNA reads TGCGCCAGCAGCTTGGCCGGGCAGGGGCAGCGCAATGAGCAGTTCTTC.

V usage is TRBV7-8 and J usage is TRBJ2-3, with TRBD2 matching 9 bases. V was pared by 5 bases and J by 2 bases, with 11 bases of the junction left unmatched. Germline CDR1 and CDR2: SGHVS and FQNEAQ. The CDR3 has 17 residues. This chain's CDR3 is CASSAGGRGTFTDTQYF. The CDR3 DNA reads TGTGCCAGCAGCGCGGGGGGGAGGGGAACTTTCACAGATACGCAGTATTTT.

The chain is built from TRBV24-1 and TRBJ2-7; the D gene is possibly TRBD1 (5 bases). Near its end, the DNA agrees better with TRBJ2-4, so the J call may be wrong. In germline, CDR1 is KGHDR, CDR2 SFDVKD. This CDR3 has 16 residues. DNA of the CDR3: TGTGCCACCAGGCCTGGACGTAAGGGGGCCAAAAACATTCAGTACTTC. Translated: CATRPGRKGAKNIQYF.

The rearrangement links TRBV29-1 to TRBJ2-7; 15 bases match TRBD2. CDR3 length: 15 residues. Germline V lookup: CDR1 SQVTM, CDR2 ANQGSEA. Trimming at V came to 7 bases and at J to 1 base, leaving 5 bases not matched to a gene. CDR3 region: CSAGLAGGTSYEQYF. The CDR3 bases are TGCAGCGCTGGACTAGCGGGAGGGACGTCCTACGAGCAGTACTTC.

This clonotype was picked up a small number of times. The rearrangement uses TRBV12-3 or TRBV12-4 and TRBJ2-3; 7 positions match TRBD1. Trimming removed 3 bases from V and 11 bases from J; junction bases left unmatched: 11. This CDR3 has 14 residues. The chain's CDR3 is CASSFRGRADVQYF. CDR3 DNA: TGTGCCAGCAGTTTCAGGGGGAGAGCAGATGTGCAGTATTTT.

This chain uses TRBV3-1 with TRBJ2-1, with 7 positions matching TRBD2. CDR1 LGHDT and CDR2 YNNKEL come from the germline V gene (reference sequence). V trimming: 3 bases; J trimming: 8 bases; junction bases outside the gene matches: 1. The CDR3 sequence is 12 residues long. The CDR3 nucleotides are TGTGCCAGCAGCCAGACTAGCCATGAGCAGTTCTTC. Translation gives CASSQTSHEQFF.